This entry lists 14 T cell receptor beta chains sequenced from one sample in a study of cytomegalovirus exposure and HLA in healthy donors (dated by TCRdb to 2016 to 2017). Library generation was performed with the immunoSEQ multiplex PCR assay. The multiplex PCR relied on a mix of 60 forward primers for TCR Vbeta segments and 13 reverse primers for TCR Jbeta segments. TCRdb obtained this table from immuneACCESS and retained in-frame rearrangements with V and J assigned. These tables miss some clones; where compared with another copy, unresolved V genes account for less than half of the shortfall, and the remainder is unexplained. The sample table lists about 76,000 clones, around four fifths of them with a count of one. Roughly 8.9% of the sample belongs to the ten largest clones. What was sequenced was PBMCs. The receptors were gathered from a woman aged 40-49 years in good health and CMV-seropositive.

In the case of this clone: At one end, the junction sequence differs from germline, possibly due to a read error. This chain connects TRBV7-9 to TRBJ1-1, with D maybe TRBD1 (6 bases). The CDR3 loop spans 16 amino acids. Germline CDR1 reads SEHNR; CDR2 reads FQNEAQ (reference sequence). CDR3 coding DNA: TGTTCCAGCAGCCCCCACGCCGGGACACCCAACACTGAAGCTTTCTTT. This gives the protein CSSSPHAGTPNTEAFF.

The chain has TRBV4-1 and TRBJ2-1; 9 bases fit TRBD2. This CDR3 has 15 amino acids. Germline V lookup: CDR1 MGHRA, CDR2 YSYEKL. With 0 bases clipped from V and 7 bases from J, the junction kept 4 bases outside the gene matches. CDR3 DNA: TGCGCCAGCAGCCAAGAAGCGGGGGGTGAAAATGAGCAGTTCTTC. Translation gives CASSQEAGGENEQFF.

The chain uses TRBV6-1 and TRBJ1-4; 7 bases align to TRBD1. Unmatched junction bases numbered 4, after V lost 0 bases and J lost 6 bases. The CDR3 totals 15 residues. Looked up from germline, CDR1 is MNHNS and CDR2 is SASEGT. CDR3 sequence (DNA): TGTGCCAGCAGTGAAGCGCCCAGGGGGGATGAAAAACTGTTTTTT. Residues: CASSEAPRGDEKLFF.

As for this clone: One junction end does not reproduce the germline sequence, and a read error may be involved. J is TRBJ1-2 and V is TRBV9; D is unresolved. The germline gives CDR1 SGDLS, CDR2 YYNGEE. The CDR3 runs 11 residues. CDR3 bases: TGTGCCAGCAGCGCCGGGGATCCCCCCATCTTC. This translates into CASSAGDPPIF.

The CDR3 protein is CASRPLSRTGSEQFF. The CDR3 region has the DNA TGTGCCAGCAGGCCTTTAAGCCGGACAGGCAGTGAGCAGTTCTTC. The chain links TRBV28 to TRBJ2-1, with TRBD1 matching 7 bases. The CDR3 loop spans 15 amino acids. The V gene end was trimmed by 6 bases and the J gene end by 9 bases; junction bases not matched to a gene: 14. Germline values: CDR1 MDHEN, CDR2 SYDVKM. The variable domain in full, completed from reference TRBV28 and TRBJ2-1, reads DVKVTQSSRYLVKRTGEKVFLECVQDMDHENMFWYRQDPGLGLRLIYFSYDVKMKEKGDIPEGYSVSREKKERFSLILESASTNQTSMYLCASRPLSRTGSEQFFGPGTRLTVL.

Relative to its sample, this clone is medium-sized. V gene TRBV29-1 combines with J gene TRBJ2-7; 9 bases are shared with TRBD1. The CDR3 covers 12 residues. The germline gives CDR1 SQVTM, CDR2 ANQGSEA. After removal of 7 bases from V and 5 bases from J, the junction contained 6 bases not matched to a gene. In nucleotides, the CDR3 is TGCAGCGCTGGACAGGGGAGTAACGAGCAGTACTTC. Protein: CSAGQGSNEQYF.

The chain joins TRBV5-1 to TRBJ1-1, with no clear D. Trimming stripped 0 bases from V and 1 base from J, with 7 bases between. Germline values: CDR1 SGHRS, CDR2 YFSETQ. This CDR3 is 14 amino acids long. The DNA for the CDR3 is TGCGCCAGCAGCTTGGTGGCGGCGAACACTGAAGCTTTCTTT. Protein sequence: CASSLVAANTEAFF.

The DNA of the CDR3 is TGCGCCAGCAGCCAATCCCATCAGACTAGCGGCTACAATGAGCAGTTCTTC. Translating gives CASSQSHQTSGYNEQFF. V is TRBV4-3 and J is TRBJ2-1; 9 positions match TRBD2. Germline V gene data show CDR1 as LGHNA and CDR2 as YSLEER. The CDR3 totals 17 residues. V shed 2 bases and J 3 bases; nucleotides not matched to a gene: 8.

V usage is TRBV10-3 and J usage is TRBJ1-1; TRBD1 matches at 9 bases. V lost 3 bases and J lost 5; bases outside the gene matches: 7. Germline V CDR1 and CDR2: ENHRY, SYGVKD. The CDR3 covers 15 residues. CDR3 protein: CAISESGQGVTEAFF. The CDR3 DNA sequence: TGTGCCATCAGTGAATCGGGACAGGGAGTTACTGAAGCTTTCTTT.

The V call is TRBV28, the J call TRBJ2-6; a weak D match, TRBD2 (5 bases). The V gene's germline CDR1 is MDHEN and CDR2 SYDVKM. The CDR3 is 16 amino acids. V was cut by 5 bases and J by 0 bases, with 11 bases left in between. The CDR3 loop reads CASSRGLSSGANVLTF. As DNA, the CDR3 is TGTGCCAGCAGTCGCGGACTGAGCTCTGGGGCCAACGTCCTGACTTTC.

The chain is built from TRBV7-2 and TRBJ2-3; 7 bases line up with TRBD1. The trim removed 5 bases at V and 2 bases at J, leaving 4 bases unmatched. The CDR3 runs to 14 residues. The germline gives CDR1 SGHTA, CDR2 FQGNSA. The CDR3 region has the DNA TGTGCCAGCAGCAGGGACAGACTCACAGATACGCAGTATTTT. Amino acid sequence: CASSRDRLTDTQYF.

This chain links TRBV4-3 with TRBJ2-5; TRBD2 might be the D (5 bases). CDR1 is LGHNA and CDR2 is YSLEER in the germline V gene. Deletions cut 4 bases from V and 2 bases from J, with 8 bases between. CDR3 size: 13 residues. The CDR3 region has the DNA TGCGCCAGCAGCCGAGGGCCTCAAGAGACCCAGTACTTC. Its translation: CASSRGPQETQYF.

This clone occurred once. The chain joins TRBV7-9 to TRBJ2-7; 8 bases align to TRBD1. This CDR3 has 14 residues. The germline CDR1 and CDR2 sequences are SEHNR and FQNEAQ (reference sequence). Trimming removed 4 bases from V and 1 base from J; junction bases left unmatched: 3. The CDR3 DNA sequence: TGTGCCAGCAGCTCGAGACAGGGGTCCTACGAGCAGTACTTC. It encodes CASSSRQGSYEQYF.

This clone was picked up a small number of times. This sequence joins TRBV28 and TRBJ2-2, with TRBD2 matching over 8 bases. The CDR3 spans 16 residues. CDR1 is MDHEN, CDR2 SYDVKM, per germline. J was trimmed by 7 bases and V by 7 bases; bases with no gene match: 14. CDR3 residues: CASTPLDGGVSGELFF. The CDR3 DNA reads TGTGCCAGCACCCCCCTTGACGGGGGGGTAAGCGGGGAGCTGTTTTTT.